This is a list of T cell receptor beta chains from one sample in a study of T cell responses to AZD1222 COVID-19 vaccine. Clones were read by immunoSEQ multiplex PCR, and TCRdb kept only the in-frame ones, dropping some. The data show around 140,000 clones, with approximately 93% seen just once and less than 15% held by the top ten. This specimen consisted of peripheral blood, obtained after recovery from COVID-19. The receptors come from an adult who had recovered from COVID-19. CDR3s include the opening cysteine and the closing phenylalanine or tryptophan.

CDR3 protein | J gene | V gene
CASSLWGAKNTGELFF | TRBJ2-2 | TRBV7-9
CASSLPRQIYNEQFF | TRBJ2-1 | TRBV28
CASRDSGSGNEQFF | TRBJ2-1 | TRBV27
CASSLGGRTNEKLFF | TRBJ1-4 | TRBV28
CASTPSGGGRGYEQYF | TRBJ2-7 | TRBV27
CASSQDWGVPYGEQFF | TRBJ2-1 | TRBV14
CASSSGFRQPQHF | TRBJ1-5 | TRBV6-5
CASSSLAGGTYEQYF | TRBJ2-7 | TRBV6-6
CASSLGTSGSLATGELFF | TRBJ2-2 | TRBV27
CASRSQGYEQYF | TRBJ2-7 | TRBV28
CASRPSGRYTNEQFF | TRBJ2-1 | TRBV27
CASSVVVGTSGATDTQYF | TRBJ2-3 | TRBV9
CASSLEEAKTSLHF | TRBJ1-6 | TRBV5-1
CASSRLPGWTGELFF | TRBJ2-2 | TRBV4-2
CASSYREGGDSPLHF | TRBJ1-6 | TRBV7-8
CASSQHGQETQYF | TRBJ2-5 | TRBV12-3/TRBV12-4
CASSQGTSAHLEQFF | TRBJ2-1 | TRBV11-2
CASSLARSGEAFF | TRBJ1-1 | TRBV7-2
CASSYSGFHSVHQFF | TRBJ2-1 | TRBV6-5
CASSVEESGLNEQFF | TRBJ2-1 | TRBV9
CASSKEGEGINTGELFF | TRBJ2-2 | TRBV21-1